Listed below are T cell receptor beta chains from one sample, sequenced in a study of beta chain features in type 1 diabetes. Libraries were prepared by immunoSEQ multiplex PCR; TCRdb keeps only in-frame clonotypes and omits some of them. The sample has 600,000 to 700,000 clones; about an eighth are singletons. Material for sequencing was naive CD4+ T cells from blood. These receptors were obtained from a man younger than 35 with type 1 diabetes. The CDR3 runs from the conserved cysteine through the conserved F or W. D genes are given only for firm matches. Expanded clones get a size class; other rows say once, few or many, or leave the size out.

v_gene,d_gene,j_gene,abundance,CDR3aa,CDR3nt
TRBV2,.,TRBJ1-1,.,CASPRWDTEAFF,TGTGCCAGCCCGAGGTGGGACACTGAAGCTTTCTTT
TRBV12-5,.,TRBJ2-7,few,CASGLAGVSEQYF,TGTGCTAGTGGTTTGGCCGGGGTTAGCGAGCAGTACTTC
TRBV29-1,TRBD1,TRBJ2-2,.,CSATGTGGAGELFF,TGCAGCGCGACCGGGACAGGGGGCGCCGGGGAGCTGTTTTTT
TRBV11-2,.,TRBJ2-1,.,CASSFGLAFEQFF,TGTGCCAGCAGCTTTGGGCTAGCGTTCGAGCAGTTCTTC
TRBV30,.,TRBJ2-3,.,CAWSVKGGTDTQYF,TGTGCCTGGAGTGTTAAAGGTGGCACAGATACGCAGTATTTT
TRBV15,.,TRBJ2-5,few,CATSREETRSRVPQYF,TGTGCCACCAGCAGAGAAGAGACTAGAAGTAGAGTGCCCCAGTACTTC
TRBV29-1,TRBD1,TRBJ1-2,.,CSAINRGGYTF,TGCAGCGCCATTAACAGGGGCGGCTACACCTTC
TRBV2,.,TRBJ2-5,few,CASSPASGPGETQYF,TGTGCCAGCAGTCCTGCGTCGGGGCCGGGGGAGACCCAGTACTTC
TRBV5-6,.,TRBJ2-1,few,CASSSGNEQFF,TGTGCCAGCAGTAGTGGGAATGAGCAGTTCTTC
TRBV9,.,TRBJ2-5,.,CASSVPGRETQYF,TGTGCCAGCAGCGTCCCGGGTCGAGAGACCCAGTACTTC
TRBV6-6,TRBD1,TRBJ1-1,.,CASTRTGGGGTEAFF,TGTGCCAGCACCCGGACAGGGGGCGGGGGCACTGAAGCTTTCTTT
TRBV13,TRBD1,TRBJ1-1,.,CASSLGDLDRGLNTEAFF,TGTGCCAGCAGCTTAGGGGACCTTGACAGGGGATTGAACACTGAAGCTTTCTTT
TRBV7-9,TRBD1,TRBJ2-2,few,CASSFQGATGELFF,TGTGCCAGCAGCTTCCAGGGGGCGACCGGGGAGCTGTTTTTT
TRBV13,TRBD1,TRBJ1-2,.,CASSSGQGALSGGYTF,TGTGCCAGCAGTTCGGGACAGGGGGCTTTATCAGGTGGCTACACCTTC
TRBV5-4,.,TRBJ2-7,few,CASSRYSPTYEQYF,TGTGCCAGCAGCCGATACAGTCCCACCTACGAGCAGTACTTC
TRBV7-9,.,TRBJ2-1,few,CASSLRIYNEQFF,TGTGCCAGCAGCTTACGGATTTACAATGAGCAGTTCTTC
TRBV18,.,TRBJ2-3,few,CASSPLVADTQYF,TGTGCCAGCTCACCACTGGTGGCAGATACGCAGTATTTT
TRBV30,.,TRBJ1-1,few,CAWREMDGVTEAFF,TGTGCCTGGAGGGAGATGGACGGAGTCACTGAAGCTTTCTTT
TRBV5-1,TRBD1,TRBJ2-2,.,CASTGQGNTGELFF,TGCGCCAGCACGGGACAGGGGAACACCGGGGAGCTGTTTTTT
TRBV5-4,TRBD1,TRBJ2-2,few,CASSPKDRGRANTGELFF,TGTGCCAGCAGCCCCAAGGACAGGGGGCGGGCGAACACCGGGGAGCTGTTTTTT
TRBV7-9,TRBD1,TRBJ1-2,.,CASSWGQGPNYGYTF,TGTGCCAGCAGCTGGGGACAGGGGCCGAACTATGGCTACACCTTC
TRBV18,.,TRBJ1-5,.,CASSQGLNQPQHF,TGTGCCAGCTCACAAGGCCTGAATCAGCCCCAGCATTTT
TRBV5-1,.,TRBJ2-5,few,CASSPEGETQYF,TGCGCCAGCAGCCCCGAGGGGGAGACCCAGTACTTC
TRBV28,TRBD1,TRBJ2-7,few,CASSSPGQSYEQYF,TGTGCCAGCAGCTCTCCGGGACAGTCCTACGAGCAGTACTTC
TRBV4-1,.,TRBJ1-1,.,CASRGVGFSTEAFF,TGCGCCAGCAGGGGAGTGGGGTTTAGCACTGAAGCTTTCTTT
TRBV5-1,.,TRBJ1-5,few,CASSLAGSNQPQHF,TGCGCCAGCAGCTTGGCGGGGAGCAATCAGCCCCAGCATTTT
TRBV4-1,.,TRBJ1-6,.,CASSAKRGDSSYNSPLHF,TGCGCCAGCAGCGCTAAGCGGGGTGACAGCTCCTATAATTCACCCCTCCACTTT
TRBV5-1,TRBD2,TRBJ2-1,few,CASSPAAGGREQFF,TGCGCCAGCAGCCCGGCGGCGGGGGGGCGAGAGCAGTTCTTC
TRBV25-1,.,TRBJ1-2,few,CASSTQTVYGYTF,TGTGCCAGCAGTACCCAGACAGTCTATGGCTACACCTTC
TRBV6-6,.,TRBJ1-1,.,CASSSNMNTEAFF,TGTGCCAGCAGTTCCAACATGAACACTGAAGCTTTCTTT
TRBV5-6,.,TRBJ2-4,few,CASSTGTPNIQYF,TGTGCCAGCAGCACCGGGACCCCCAACATTCAGTACTTC